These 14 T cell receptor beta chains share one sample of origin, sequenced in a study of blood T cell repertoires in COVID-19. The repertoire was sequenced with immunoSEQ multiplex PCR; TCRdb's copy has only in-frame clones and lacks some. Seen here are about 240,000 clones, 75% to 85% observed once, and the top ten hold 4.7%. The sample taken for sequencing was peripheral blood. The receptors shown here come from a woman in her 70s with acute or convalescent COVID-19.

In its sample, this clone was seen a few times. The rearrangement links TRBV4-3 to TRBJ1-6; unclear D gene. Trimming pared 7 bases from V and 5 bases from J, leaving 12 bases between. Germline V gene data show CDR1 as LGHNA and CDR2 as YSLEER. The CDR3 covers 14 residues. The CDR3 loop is CASNLAGHNSPLHF. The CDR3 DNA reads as TGCGCCAGCAATTTGGCAGGTCATAATTCACCCCTCCACTTT.

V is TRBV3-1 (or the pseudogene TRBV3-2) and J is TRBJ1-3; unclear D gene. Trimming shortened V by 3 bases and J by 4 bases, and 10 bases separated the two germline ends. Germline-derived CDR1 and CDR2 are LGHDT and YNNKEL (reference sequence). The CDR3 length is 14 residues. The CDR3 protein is CASSQNRGGNTIYF. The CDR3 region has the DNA TGTGCCAGCAGCCAGAACAGAGGGGGAAACACCATATATTTT.

The CDR3 sequence: CASSKGDSILDEQYF. The CDR3 bases are TGTGCCAGCAGCAAAGGGGACAGCATCCTGGACGAGCAGTACTTC. The genes are TRBV21-1 and TRBJ2-7; the table's TRBD1 call for D was not verified on the DNA. TRBV21-1 is a listed pseudogene. The CDR3 is 15 amino acids.

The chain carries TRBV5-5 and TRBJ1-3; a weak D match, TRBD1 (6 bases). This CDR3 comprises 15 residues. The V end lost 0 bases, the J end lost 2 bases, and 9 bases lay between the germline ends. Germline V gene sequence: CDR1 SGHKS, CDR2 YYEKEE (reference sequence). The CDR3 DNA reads TGTGCCAGCAGCTTGGTTGGGACAACTGGAAACACCATATATTTT. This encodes CASSLVGTTGNTIYF.

The CDR3 nucleotides are TGTGCCAGCACCCCAGGCACTGAAGCTTTCTTT. Translated, it gives CASTPGTEAFF. This chain connects TRBV7-2 to TRBJ1-1; D is unclear. From germline, CDR1 is SGHTA and CDR2 FQGNSA. V shed 7 bases and J shed 4 bases, with 7 bases lying between them. The CDR3 runs to 11 residues.

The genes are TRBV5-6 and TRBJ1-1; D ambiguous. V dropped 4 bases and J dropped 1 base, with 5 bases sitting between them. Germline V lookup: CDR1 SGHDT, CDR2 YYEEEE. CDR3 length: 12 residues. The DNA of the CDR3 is TGTGCCAGCAGCCCCCGGAACACTGAAGCTTTCTTT. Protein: CASSPRNTEAFF.

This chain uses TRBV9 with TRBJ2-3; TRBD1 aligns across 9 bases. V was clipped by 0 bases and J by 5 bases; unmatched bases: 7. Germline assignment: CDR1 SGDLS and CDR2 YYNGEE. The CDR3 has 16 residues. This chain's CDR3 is CASSVVEGQGLDTQYF. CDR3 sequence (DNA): TGTGCCAGCAGCGTAGTCGAGGGACAGGGTTTAGATACGCAGTATTTT.

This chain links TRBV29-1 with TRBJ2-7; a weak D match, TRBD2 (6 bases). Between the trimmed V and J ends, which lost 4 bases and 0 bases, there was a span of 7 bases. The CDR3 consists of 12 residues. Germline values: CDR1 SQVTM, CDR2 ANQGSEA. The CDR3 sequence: CSVGGLSYEQYF. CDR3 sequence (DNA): TGCAGCGTTGGGGGACTCTCCTACGAGCAGTACTTC.

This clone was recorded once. CDR3 bases: TGTGCCAGCAGCCAACTGACAGGGGGTTTCTCTGGGGCCAACGTCCTGACTTTC. Translation: CASSQLTGGFSGANVLTF. The rearrangement uses TRBV14 and TRBJ2-6; 9 nucleotides align to TRBD1. CDR1 and CDR2 (germline): SGHDN, FVKESK. V was pared by 2 bases and J by 0 bases, with 5 bases of the junction left unmatched. There are 18 residues in the CDR3.

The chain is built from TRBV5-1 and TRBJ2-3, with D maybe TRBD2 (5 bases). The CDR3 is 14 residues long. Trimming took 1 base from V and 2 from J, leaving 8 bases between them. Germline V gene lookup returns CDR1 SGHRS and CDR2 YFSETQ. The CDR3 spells CASSLNGDTDTQYF. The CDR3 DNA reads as TGCGCCAGCAGCTTGAACGGGGACACAGATACGCAGTATTTT.

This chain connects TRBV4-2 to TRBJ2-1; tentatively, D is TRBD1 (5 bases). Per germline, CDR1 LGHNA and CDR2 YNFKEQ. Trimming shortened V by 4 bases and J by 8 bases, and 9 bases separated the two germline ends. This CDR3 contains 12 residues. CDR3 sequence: CASSPSGYEQFF. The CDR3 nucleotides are TGTGCCAGCAGCCCCTCAGGGTATGAGCAGTTCTTC.

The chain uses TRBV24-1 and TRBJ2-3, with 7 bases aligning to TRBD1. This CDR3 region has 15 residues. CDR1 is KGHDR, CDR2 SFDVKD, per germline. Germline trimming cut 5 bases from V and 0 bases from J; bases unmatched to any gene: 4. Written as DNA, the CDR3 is TGTGCCACCAGTGGGGGGACAGTAAGCACAGATACGCAGTATTTT. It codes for CATSGGTVSTDTQYF.

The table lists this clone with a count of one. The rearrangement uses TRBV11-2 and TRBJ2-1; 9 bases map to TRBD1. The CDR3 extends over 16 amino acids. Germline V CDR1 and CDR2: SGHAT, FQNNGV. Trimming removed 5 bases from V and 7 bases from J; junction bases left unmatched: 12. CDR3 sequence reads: CASSVTGGESWNEQFF. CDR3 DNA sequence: TGTGCCAGCAGCGTCACAGGGGGCGAGTCTTGGAATGAGCAGTTCTTC.

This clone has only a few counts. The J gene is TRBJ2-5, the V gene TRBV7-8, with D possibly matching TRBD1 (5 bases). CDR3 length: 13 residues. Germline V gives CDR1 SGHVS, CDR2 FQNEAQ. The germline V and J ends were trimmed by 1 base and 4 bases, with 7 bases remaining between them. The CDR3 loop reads CASSLGTRETQYF. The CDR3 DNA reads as TGTGCCAGCAGCTTAGGGACAAGAGAGACCCAGTACTTC.